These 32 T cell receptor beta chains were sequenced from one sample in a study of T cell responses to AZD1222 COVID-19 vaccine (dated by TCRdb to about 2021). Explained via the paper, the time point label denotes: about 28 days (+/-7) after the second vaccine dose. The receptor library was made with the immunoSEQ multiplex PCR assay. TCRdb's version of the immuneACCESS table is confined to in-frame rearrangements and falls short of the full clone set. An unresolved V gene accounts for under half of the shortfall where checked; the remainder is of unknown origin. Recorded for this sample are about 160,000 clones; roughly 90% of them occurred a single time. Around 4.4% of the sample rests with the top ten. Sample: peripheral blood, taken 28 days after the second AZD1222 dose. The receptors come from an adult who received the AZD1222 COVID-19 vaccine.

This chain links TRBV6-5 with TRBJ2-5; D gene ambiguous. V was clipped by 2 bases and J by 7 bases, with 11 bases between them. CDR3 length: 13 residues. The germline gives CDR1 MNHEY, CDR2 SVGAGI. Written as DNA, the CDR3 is TGTGCCAGCAGTTACCCCGGTTCGGCGACCCAGTACTTC. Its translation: CASSYPGSATQYF.

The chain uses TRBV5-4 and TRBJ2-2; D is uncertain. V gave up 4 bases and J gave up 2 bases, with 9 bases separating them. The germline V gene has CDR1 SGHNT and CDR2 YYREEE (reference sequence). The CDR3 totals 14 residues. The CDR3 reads CASSRTINTGELFF. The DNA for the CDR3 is TGTGCCAGCAGCCGGACGATAAACACCGGGGAGCTGTTTTTT. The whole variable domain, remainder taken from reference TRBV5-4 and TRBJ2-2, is ETGVTQSPTHLIKTRGQQVTLRCSSQSGHNTVSWYQQALGQGPQFIFQYYREEENGRGNFPPRFSGLQFPNYSSELNVNALELDDSALYLCASSRTINTGELFFGEGSRLTVL.

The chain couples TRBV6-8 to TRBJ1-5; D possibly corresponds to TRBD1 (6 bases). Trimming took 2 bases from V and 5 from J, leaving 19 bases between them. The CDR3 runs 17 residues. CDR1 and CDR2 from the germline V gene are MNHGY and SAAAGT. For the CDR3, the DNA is TGTGCCAGCAGTTACCCAGAGATAGGGGGGGGCGATCAGCCCCAGCATTTT. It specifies CASSYPEIGGGDQPQHF.

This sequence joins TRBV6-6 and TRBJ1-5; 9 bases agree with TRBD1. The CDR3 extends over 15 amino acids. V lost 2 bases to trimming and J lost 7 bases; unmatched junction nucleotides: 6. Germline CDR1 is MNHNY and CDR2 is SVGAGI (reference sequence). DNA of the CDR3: TGTGCCAGCAGTTACCTGACAGGGGGTGGGCAGCCCCAGCATTTT. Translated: CASSYLTGGGQPQHF.

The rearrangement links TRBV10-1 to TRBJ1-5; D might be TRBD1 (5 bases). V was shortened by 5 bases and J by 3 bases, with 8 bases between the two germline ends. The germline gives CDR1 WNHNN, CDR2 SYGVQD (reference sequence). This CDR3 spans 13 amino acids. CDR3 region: CASSSGFNQPQHF. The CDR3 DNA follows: TGCGCCAGCAGTTCAGGGTTCAATCAGCCCCAGCATTTT.

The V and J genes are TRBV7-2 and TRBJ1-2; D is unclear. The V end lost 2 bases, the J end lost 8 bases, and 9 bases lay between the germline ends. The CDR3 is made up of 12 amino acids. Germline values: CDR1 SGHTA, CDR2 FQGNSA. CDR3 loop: CASSLSGVGYTF. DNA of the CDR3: TGTGCCAGCAGCTTATCGGGCGTGGGCTACACCTTC.

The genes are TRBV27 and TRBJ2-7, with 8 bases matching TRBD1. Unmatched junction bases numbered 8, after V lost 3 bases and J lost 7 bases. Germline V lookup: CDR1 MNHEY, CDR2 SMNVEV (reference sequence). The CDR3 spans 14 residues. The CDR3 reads CASSFGGQGQEQYF. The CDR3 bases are TGTGCCAGCAGTTTCGGCGGACAGGGCCAGGAGCAGTACTTC.

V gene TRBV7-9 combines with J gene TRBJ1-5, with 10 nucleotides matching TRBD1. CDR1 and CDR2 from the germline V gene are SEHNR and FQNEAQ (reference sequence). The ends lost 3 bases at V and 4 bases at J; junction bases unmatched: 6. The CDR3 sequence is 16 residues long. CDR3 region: CASSLGDRGRNQPQHF. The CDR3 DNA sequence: TGTGCCAGCAGCTTGGGGGACAGGGGTAGGAATCAGCCCCAGCATTTT. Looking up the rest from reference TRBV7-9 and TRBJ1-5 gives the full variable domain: DTGVSQNPRHKITKRGQNVTFRCDPISEHNRLYWYRQTLGQGPEFLTYFQNEAQLEKSRLLSDRFSAERPKGSFSTLEIQRTEQGDSAMYLCASSLGDRGRNQPQHFGDGTRLSIL.

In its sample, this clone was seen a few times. The CDR3 loop reads CASSQVLNTEAFF. For the CDR3, the DNA is TGCGCCAGCAGCCAAGTTCTTAACACTGAAGCTTTCTTT. The rearrangement uses TRBV4-3 and TRBJ1-1; no firm D call. The CDR3 totals 13 residues. Germline assignment: CDR1 LGHNA and CDR2 YSLEER. Trimming took 1 base from V and 2 from J, leaving 5 bases between them.

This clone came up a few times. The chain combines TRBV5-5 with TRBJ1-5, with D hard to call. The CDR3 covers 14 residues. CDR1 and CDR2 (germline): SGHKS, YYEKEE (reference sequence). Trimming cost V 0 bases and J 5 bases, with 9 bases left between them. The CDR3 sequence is CASSLEREDQPQHF. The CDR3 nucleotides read TGTGCCAGCAGCTTGGAGAGGGAAGATCAGCCCCAGCATTTT.

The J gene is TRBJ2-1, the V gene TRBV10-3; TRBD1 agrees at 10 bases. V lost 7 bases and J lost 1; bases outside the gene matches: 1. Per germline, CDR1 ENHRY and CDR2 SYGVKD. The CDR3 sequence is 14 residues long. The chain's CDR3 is CAIKGQGSYNEQFF. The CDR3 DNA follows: TGTGCCATCAAGGGACAGGGGTCCTACAATGAGCAGTTCTTC.

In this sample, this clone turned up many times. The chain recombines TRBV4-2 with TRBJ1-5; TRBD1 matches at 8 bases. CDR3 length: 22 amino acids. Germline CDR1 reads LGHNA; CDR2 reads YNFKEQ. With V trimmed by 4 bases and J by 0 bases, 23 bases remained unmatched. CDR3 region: CASSPLIQGQGGFGISNQPQHF. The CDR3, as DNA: TGTGCCAGCAGCCCGCTTATCCAAGGACAGGGAGGATTTGGGATTAGCAATCAGCCCCAGCATTTT.

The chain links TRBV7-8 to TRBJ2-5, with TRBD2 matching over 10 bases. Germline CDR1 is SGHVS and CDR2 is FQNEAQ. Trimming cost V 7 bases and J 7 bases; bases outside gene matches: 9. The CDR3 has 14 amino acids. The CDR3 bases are TGTGCCAGCATTCTAGGAGCGGGGGGGGTGACCCAGTACTTC. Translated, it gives CASILGAGGVTQYF.

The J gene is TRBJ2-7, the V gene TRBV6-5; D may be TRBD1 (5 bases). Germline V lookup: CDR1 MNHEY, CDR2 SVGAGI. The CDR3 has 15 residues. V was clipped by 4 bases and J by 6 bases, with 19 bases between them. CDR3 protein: CASSSPSRAMGEQYF. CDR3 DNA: TGTGCCAGCAGTTCCCCGTCCAGGGCGATGGGCGAGCAGTACTTC.

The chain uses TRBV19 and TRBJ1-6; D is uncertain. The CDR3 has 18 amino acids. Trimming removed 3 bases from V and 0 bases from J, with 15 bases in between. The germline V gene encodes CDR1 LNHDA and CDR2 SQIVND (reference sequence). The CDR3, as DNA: TGTGCCAGTAGTATCTTTGTTAGGCAGAGCTCCTATAATTCACCCCTCCACTTT. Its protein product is CASSIFVRQSSYNSPLHF.

The CDR3, as DNA: TGTGCCAGCAGTGGGGGGAGAAATCAGCCCCAGCATTTT. Translation gives CASSGGRNQPQHF. V is TRBV2 and J is TRBJ1-5; a weak D match, TRBD1 (5 bases). The CDR3 runs 13 residues. Germline V gene sequence: CDR1 SNHLY, CDR2 FYNNEI. Deletions cut 4 bases from V and 4 bases from J, with 8 bases between. The full variable domain, its missing parts supplied by reference TRBV2 and TRBJ1-5, is EPEVTQTPSHQVTQMGQEVILRCVPISNHLYFYWYRQILGQKVEFLVSFYNNEISEKSEIFDDQFSVERPDGSNFTLKIRSTKLEDSAMYFCASSGGRNQPQHFGDGTRLSIL.

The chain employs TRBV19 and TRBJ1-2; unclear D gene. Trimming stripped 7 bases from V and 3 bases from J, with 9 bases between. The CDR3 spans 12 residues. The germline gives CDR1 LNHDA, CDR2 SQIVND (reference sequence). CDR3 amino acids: CASTAIDYGYTF. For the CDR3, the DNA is TGTGCCAGTACCGCCATTGACTATGGCTACACCTTC. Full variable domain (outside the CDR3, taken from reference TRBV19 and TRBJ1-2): DGGITQSPKYLFRKEGQNVTLSCEQNLNHDAMYWYRQDPGQGLRLIYYSQIVNDFQKGDIAEGYSVSREKKESFPLTVTSAQKNPTAFYLCASTAIDYGYTFGSGTRLTVV.

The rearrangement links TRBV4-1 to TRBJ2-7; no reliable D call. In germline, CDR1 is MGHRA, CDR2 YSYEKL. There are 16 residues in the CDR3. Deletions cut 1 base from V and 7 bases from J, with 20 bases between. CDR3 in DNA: TGCGCCAGCAGCCAAGTAGGAGTATATAACTTGAGGGAGCAGTACTTC. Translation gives CASSQVGVYNLREQYF.

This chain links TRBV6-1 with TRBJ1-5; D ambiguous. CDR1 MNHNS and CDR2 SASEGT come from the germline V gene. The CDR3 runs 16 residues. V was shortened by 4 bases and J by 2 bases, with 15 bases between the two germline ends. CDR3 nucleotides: TGTGCCAGCAGTGGACTTTTGAGTGTGGGCAATCAGCCCCAGCATTTT. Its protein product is CASSGLLSVGNQPQHF.

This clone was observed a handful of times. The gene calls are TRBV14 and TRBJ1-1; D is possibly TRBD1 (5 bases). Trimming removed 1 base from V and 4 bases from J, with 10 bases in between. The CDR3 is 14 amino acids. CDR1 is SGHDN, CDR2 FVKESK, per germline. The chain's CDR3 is CASSQGGVGTEAFF. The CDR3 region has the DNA TGTGCCAGCAGCCAAGGAGGGGTTGGCACTGAAGCTTTCTTT.

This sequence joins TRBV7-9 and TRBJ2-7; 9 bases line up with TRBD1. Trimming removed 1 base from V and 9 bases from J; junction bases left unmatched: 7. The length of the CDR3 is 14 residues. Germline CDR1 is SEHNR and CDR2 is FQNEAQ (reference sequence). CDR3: CASSLGGTGQGQYF. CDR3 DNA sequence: TGTGCCAGCAGCTTAGGTGGGACAGGGCAAGGGCAGTACTTC.

CDR3 region: CAIKDEADTQYF. CDR3 nucleotide sequence: TGTGCCATTAAGGACGAGGCAGATACGCAGTATTTT. The chain uses TRBV10-3 and TRBJ2-3; no definite D call. The CDR3 length is 12 residues. V shed 9 bases and J shed 4 bases, with 11 bases lying between them. Per the germline V gene, CDR1 is ENHRY and CDR2 is SYGVKD.

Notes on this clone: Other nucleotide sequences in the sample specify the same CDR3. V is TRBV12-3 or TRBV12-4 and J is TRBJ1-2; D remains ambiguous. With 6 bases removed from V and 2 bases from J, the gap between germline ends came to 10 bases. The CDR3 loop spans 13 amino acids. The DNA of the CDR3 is TGTGCCAGCAGCCGACAAGCGAACTATGGCTACACCTTC. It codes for CASSRQANYGYTF.

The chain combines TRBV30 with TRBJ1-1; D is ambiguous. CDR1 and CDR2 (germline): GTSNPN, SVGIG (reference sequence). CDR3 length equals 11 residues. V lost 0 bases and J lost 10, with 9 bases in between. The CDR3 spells CAWSVGRAAFF. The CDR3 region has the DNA TGTGCCTGGAGTGTAGGGAGGGCAGCTTTCTTT.

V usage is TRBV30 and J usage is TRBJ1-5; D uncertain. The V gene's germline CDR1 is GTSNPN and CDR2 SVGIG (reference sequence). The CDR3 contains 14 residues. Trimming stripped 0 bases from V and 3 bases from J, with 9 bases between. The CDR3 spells CAWSVGQFNQPQHF. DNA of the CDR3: TGTGCCTGGAGTGTGGGTCAGTTCAATCAGCCCCAGCATTTT. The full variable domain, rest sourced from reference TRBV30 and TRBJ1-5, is SQTIHQWPATLVQPVGSPLSLECTVEGTSNPNLYWYRQAAGRGLQLLFYSVGIGQISSEVPQNLSASRPQDRQFILSSKKLLLSDSGFYLCAWSVGQFNQPQHFGDGTRLSIL.

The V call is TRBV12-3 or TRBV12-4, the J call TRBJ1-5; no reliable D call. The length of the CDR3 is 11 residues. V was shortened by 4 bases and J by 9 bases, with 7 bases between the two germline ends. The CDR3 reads CASSSVGPQHF. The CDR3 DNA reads TGTGCCAGCAGTTCAGTCGGGCCCCAGCATTTT.

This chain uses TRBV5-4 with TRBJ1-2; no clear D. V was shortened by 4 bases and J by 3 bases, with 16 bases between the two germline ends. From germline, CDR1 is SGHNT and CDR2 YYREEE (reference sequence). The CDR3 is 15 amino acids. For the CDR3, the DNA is TGTGCCAGCAGCCGAGGGAGGGTGACGGACTATGGCTACACCTTC. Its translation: CASSRGRVTDYGYTF.

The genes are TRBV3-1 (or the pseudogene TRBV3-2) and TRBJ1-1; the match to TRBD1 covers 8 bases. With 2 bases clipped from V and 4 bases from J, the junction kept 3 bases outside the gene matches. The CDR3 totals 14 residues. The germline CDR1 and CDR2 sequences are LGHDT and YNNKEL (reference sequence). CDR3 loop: CASSQQGASTEAFF. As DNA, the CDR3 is TGTGCCAGCAGCCAACAGGGGGCGTCCACTGAAGCTTTCTTT.

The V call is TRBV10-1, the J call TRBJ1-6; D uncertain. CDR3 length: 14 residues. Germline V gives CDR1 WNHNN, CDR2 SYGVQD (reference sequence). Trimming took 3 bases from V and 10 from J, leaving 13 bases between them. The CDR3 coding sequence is TGCGCCAGCAGTGAATACGTCCGCGGATCACCCCTCCACTTT. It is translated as CASSEYVRGSPLHF.

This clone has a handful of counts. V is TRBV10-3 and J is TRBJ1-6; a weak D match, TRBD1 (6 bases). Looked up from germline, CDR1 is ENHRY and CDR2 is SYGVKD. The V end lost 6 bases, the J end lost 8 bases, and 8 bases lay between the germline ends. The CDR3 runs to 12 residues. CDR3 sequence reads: CAIRDRDSPLHF. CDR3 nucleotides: TGTGCCATCAGGGACAGAGATTCACCCCTCCACTTT.

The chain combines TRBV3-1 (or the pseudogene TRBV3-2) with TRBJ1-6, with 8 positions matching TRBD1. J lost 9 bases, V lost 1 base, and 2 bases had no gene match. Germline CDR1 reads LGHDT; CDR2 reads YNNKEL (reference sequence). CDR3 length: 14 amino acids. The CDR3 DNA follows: TGTGCCAGCAGCCAAGGGACAGGGCCTTCACCCCTCCACTTT. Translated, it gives CASSQGTGPSPLHF.

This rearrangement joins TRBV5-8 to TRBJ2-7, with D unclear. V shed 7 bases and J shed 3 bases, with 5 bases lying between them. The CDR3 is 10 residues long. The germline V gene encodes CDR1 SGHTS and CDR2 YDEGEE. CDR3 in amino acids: CASGYYEQYF. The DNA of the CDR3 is TGTGCCAGCGGATACTACGAGCAGTACTTC.